A selection of T cell receptor beta chains follows, all from one sample in a study of blood T cell repertoires in COVID-19. The method was immunoSEQ multiplex PCR; TCRdb's version includes in-frame clones alone and lacks a portion of them. The table lists more than 100,000 clones, 87% of them singletons. Source material: peripheral blood. The receptors shown here come from a man in his fifties in a cohort sampled during active COVID-19. The CDR3 runs from the conserved cysteine through the conserved F or W. D genes are given only for firm matches. Only some rows state a clone size, as once, few, many or a class for expanded clones.

TRBJ1-6	TRBV7-9	NA	NA	TGTGCCAGCAGCGCAGACAGCTCCTATAATTCACCCCTCCACTTT	CASSADSSYNSPLHF
TRBJ2-3	TRBV12-5	NA	NA	TGTGCTAGTGGTCGGAAAACAGGGCTACGGGCAGATACGCAGTATTTT	CASGRKTGLRADTQYF
TRBJ1-4	TRBV7-6	NA	NA	TGTGCCAGCAGCTTAGAAAGCTTCGGAGTGATCGCAACTAATGAAAAACTGTTTTTT	CASSLESFGVIATNEKLFF
TRBJ1-6	TRBV9	NA	NA	TGTGCCAGCAGCGCTGAACAGGGCTATAATTCACCCCTCCACTTT	CASSAEQGYNSPLHF
TRBJ1-1	TRBV2	NA	TRBD1	TGTGCCAGCAGACCCCGACAGGGGGGAAACACTGAAGCTTTCTTT	CASRPRQGGNTEAFF
TRBJ2-3	TRBV11-3	NA	NA	TGTGCCAGCAGCGCCCCCCGGACAGCAGATACGCAGTATTTT	CASSAPRTADTQYF
TRBJ2-3	TRBV28	NA	NA	TGTGCCAGCAGTATAACCCGGGTGGGGGGTACGCAGTATTTT	CASSITRVGGTQYF
TRBJ2-1	TRBV6-5	many	NA	TGTGCCAGCAGGGGCGGAGGGGGCGAGCAGTTCTTC	CASRGGGGEQFF
TRBJ2-1	TRBV5-6	NA	TRBD2	TGTGCCAGCAGCTTGTGGAGACTAGCGGGGTTGGCCTCCTACAATGAGCAGTTCTTC	CASSLWRLAGLASYNEQFF
TRBJ1-4	TRBV27	few	NA	TGTGCCAGCAGTTTAAGGCCCTCCTTAGGGAGGGGGGAACTGTTTTTT	CASSLRPSLGRGELFF
TRBJ2-1	TRBV4-1	once	NA	TGCGCCAGCAGCCAAGTATACGGGTTCGATGAGCAGTTCTTC	CASSQVYGFDEQFF
TRBJ2-1	TRBV10-2	NA	TRBD2	TGCGCCAGCAGTGATCTAGCGGGGGGGCGTAATGAGCAGTTCTTC	CASSDLAGGRNEQFF
TRBJ1-1	TRBV9	few	NA	TGTGCCAGCAGCGTAGAAACGATCGACAGAGGAAGATTGCTTGAAGCTTTCTTT	CASSVETIDRGRLLEAFF
TRBJ2-3	TRBV5-1	NA	TRBD2	TGCGCCAGCAGCGTCACTAGCGGGGGGTCTCTCACAGATACGCAGTATTTT	CASSVTSGGSLTDTQYF
TRBJ2-3	TRBV29-1	NA	NA	TGCAGCGTCACTTCTAGTCCAGATACGCAGTATTTT	CSVTSSPDTQYF
TRBJ1-2	TRBV6-5	NA	TRBD1	TGTGCCAGCAGGCGACAGGGAATTTCAAACTATGGCTACACCTTC	CASRRQGISNYGYTF
TRBJ2-3	TRBV4-2	NA	TRBD2	TGTGCCAGCAGCCAAGAGTTGATCACTAGCGGGGGGGCACTATATACGCAGTATTTT	CASSQELITSGGALYTQYF
TRBJ1-1	TRBV5-8	once	TRBD1	TGTGCCAGCAGCCACAGGGGCACTGAAGCTTTCTTT	CASSHRGTEAFF
TRBJ2-2	TRBV19	NA	NA	TGTGCCAGTAGGAAAGACAGGTCCGGGGAGCTGTTTTTT	CASRKDRSGELFF
TRBJ1-3	TRBV5-1	NA	NA	TGCGCCAGCAGTTTGGACAGCTACACCATATATTTT	CASSLDSYTIYF
TRBJ2-3	TRBV4-2	NA	NA	TGTGCCAGCAGCCAAACCAGGGGAGATACGCAGTATTTT	CASSQTRGDTQYF
TRBJ1-5	TRBV7-2	NA	NA	TGTGCCAGCAGCTTTGGTGGAGGAGGCAATCAGCCCCAGCATTTT	CASSFGGGGNQPQHF
TRBJ2-7	TRBV7-6	NA	TRBD1	TGTGCCAGCAGCGTAAACAGGGGCTACGAGCAGTACTTC	CASSVNRGYEQYF
TRBJ1-6	TRBV10-2	few	TRBD1	TGCGCCAGCACCGAGCGGACAGGGCCGGGGTCACCCCTCCACTTT	CASTERTGPGSPLHF
TRBJ1-5	TRBV12-3/TRBV12-4	NA	NA	TGTGCCAGCAAGCCGGGGGAAACTCAGCCCCAGCATTTT	CASKPGETQPQHF
TRBJ1-1	TRBV5-1	once	NA	TGCGCCAGCAGCTTGGCCGGCAGGGTTTCATCGAACACTGAAGCTTTCTTT	CASSLAGRVSSNTEAFF
TRBJ1-1	TRBV3-1/TRBV3-2	NA	NA	TGTGCCAGCAGCCAAGATGGAGGGAACACTGAAGCTTTCTTT	CASSQDGGNTEAFF
TRBJ2-5	TRBV5-1	NA	TRBD2	TGCGCCAGCAGCCCCGGGATAGCGGGGGGGAAAGAGACCCAGTACTTC	CASSPGIAGGKETQYF
TRBJ2-1	TRBV7-2	NA	TRBD2	TGTGCCAGCAGCCAAACTAGCGGGCTCGATAGCTCCTACAATGAGCAGTTCTTC	CASSQTSGLDSSYNEQFF